Below, one T cell receptor (beta chain) is given with its context. This sample is part of a study of cytomegalovirus exposure and HLA in healthy donors. Across the study: Of 398 genotyped donors, approximately 84% clustered with self-reported Caucasian donors.

Amplification used 60 Vbeta primers and 13 Jbeta primers. Clones were read by immunoSEQ multiplex PCR, and TCRdb kept only the in-frame ones, dropping some. The sample carries approximately 110,000 clones, roughly 12% recorded once. Germline V gives CDR1 MNHNS, CDR2 SASEGT. Trimming stripped 2 bases from V and 7 bases from J, with 14 bases between. CDR3 length: 15 amino acids. This clonotype was sampled from a man aged 40-49 years in good health and CMV-seropositive. Source material: PBMCs. The rearrangement joins TRBV6-1 to TRBJ2-2; no definite D call. The CDR3 here is CASSENPDFIGELFF. CDR3 DNA: TGTGCCAGCAGTGAAAATCCCGACTTTATCGGGGAGCTGTTTTTT.